These T cell receptor beta chains were read from a single sample in a study of blood T cells in healthy people across ages. TCRdb reprocessed the 5' RACE reads via MiXCR and lists one record per CDR3 protein. The data hold hundreds of thousands of distinct CDR3 sequences, with 32% observed a single time. Sample: blood. All receptors derive from a woman of 80 years or more in good health. Each CDR3 is given with its conserved first and last residue. A D gene is named only where the DNA matches it firmly. The size entry is marked missing in some rows and otherwise reads once, few, many or a size class.

14,few,TRBV27,-,TRBJ1-1,CASSFGRGVAEAFF,TGTGCCAGCAGTTTTGGGAGGGGCGTAGCTGAAGCTTTCTTT
16,few,TRBV6-1,TRBD2,TRBJ2-3,CASSDRVAGGTDTQYF,TGTGCCAGCAGTGACAGAGTAGCGGGGGGGACAGATACGCAGTATTTT
14,-,TRBV24-1,TRBD1,TRBJ1-5,CATSVQGAEQPQHF,TGTGCCACCAGTGTGCAGGGGGCAGAACAACCCCAGCATTTT
19,many,TRBV20-1,TRBD2,TRBJ2-1,CSAWGSGSGGSPSYNEQFF,TGCAGTGCTTGGGGCAGCGGTAGCGGGGGGTCTCCTTCCTACAATGAGCAGTTCTTC
16,few,TRBV4-2,TRBD1,TRBJ1-2,CASSQGWDRENYGYTF,TGTGCCAGCAGCCAAGGTTGGGACAGGGAAAACTATGGCTACACCTTC
15,many,TRBV5-5,-,TRBJ2-5,CASSWAGQPQETQYF,TGTGCCAGCAGCTGGGCCGGACAGCCCCAAGAGACCCAGTACTTC
15,many,TRBV20-1,-,TRBJ2-5,CSARMGASFQETQYF,TGCAGTGCTAGAATGGGGGCTAGTTTCCAAGAGACCCAGTACTTC
15,few,TRBV2,TRBD1,TRBJ2-7,CASRLGQGGFGEQYF,TGTGCCAGCAGGCTAGGACAGGGGGGGTTTGGCGAGCAGTACTTC
13,-,TRBV7-2,-,TRBJ2-1,CASSFGGFNEQFF,TGTGCCAGCAGCTTCGGCGGTTTCAATGAGCAGTTCTTC
14,few,TRBV30,TRBD1,TRBJ1-2,CAWMWTGKNYGYTF,TGTGCCTGGATGTGGACAGGGAAGAACTATGGCTACACCTTC
15,-,TRBV4-3,-,TRBJ2-2,CASSQELALPGELFF,TGCGCCAGCAGCCAAGAACTAGCCCTTCCCGGGGAGCTGTTTTTT
18,-,TRBV27,TRBD2,TRBJ2-2,CASSLLRGGMSNTGELFF,TGTGCCAGCAGTTTATTGCGGGGGGGAATGTCGAACACCGGGGAGCTGTTTTTT
13,many,TRBV10-3,-,TRBJ1-2,CAIGGGVRSGYTF,TGTGCCATCGGCGGAGGGGTTAGGTCTGGCTACACCTTC
15,-,TRBV7-9,-,TRBJ2-5,CASSLGTAIQETQYF,TGTGCCAGCAGCTTAGGGACAGCTATCCAAGAGACCCAGTACTTC
15,many,TRBV7-2,-,TRBJ1-1,CASSQARFPDTEAFF,TGTGCCAGCAGCCAAGCCAGGTTCCCGGACACTGAAGCTTTCTTT
13,-,TRBV20-1,-,TRBJ2-3,CSAEGYSRDTQYF,TGCAGTGCCGAGGGGTACAGCCGAGATACGCAGTATTTT
20,-,TRBV12-3/TRBV12-4,TRBD1,TRBJ2-6,CASSFYRPGQGISGANVLTF,TGTGCCAGCAGTTTTTACCGCCCGGGACAGGGGATCTCTGGGGCCAACGTCCTAACTTTC
16,few,TRBV7-9,-,TRBJ2-5,CASSSIVGTYQETQYF,TGTGCCAGCAGTTCAATAGTCGGGACTTACCAAGAGACCCAGTACTTC
15,many,TRBV12-3/TRBV12-4,-,TRBJ2-7,CASSLSPFFSYEQYF,TGTGCCAGCAGCCTAAGTCCCTTTTTCTCCTACGAGCAGTACTTC
9,many,TRBV6-5,-,TRBJ2-7,CVLGDEQYF,TGTGTCCTAGGTGACGAGCAGTACTTC
17,-,TRBV5-8,TRBD1,TRBJ1-1,CASSLSTMGQGANEAFF,TGTGCCAGCAGCTTGTCTACAATGGGGCAGGGGGCGAATGAAGCTTTCTTT
16,few,TRBV5-1,TRBD1,TRBJ1-3,CASSPGQGSSGNTIYF,TGCGCCAGCAGCCCGGGACAGGGGTCGTCTGGAAACACCATATATTTT
14,many,TRBV27,TRBD1,TRBJ2-7,CASSLDRVPDEQYF,TGTGCCAGCAGTTTGGACAGGGTTCCCGACGAGCAGTACTTC
15,few,TRBV4-2,-,TRBJ1-6,CASSQVSFVGSPLHF,TGTGCCAGCAGCCAAGTCAGTTTCGTGGGTTCACCCCTCCACTTT
13,-,TRBV30,TRBD1,TRBJ2-7,CAWELKGAGEQYF,TGTGCCTGGGAGTTGAAGGGGGCGGGCGAGCAGTACTTC
17,many,TRBV3-1,-,TRBJ2-1,CASSQDGGDRRYNEQFF,TGTGCCAGCAGCCAAGATGGAGGGGACAGAAGATACAATGAGCAGTTCTTC
15,many,TRBV20-1,-,TRBJ1-1,CSARDFRDVYTEAFF,TGCAGTGCTAGAGATTTCAGGGATGTGTACACTGAAGCTTTCTTT
17,many,TRBV7-2,-,TRBJ2-7,CASSPLGLSWGSYEQYF,TGTGCCAGCAGCCCCCTAGGTTTATCTTGGGGCTCCTACGAGCAGTACTTC
14,-,TRBV29-1,-,TRBJ2-2,CSVGQDPNTGELFF,TGCAGCGTTGGTCAGGACCCGAACACCGGGGAGCTGTTTTTT
15,-,TRBV12-3/TRBV12-4,TRBD1,TRBJ2-3,CASSPGTVGADTQYF,TGTGCCAGCAGCCCCGGGACAGTGGGAGCAGATACGCAGTATTTT
13,many,TRBV12-3/TRBV12-4,-,TRBJ2-3,CASSWRDTDTQYF,TGTGCCAGCAGTTGGCGGGACACAGATACGCAGTATTTT
17,-,TRBV7-2,-,TRBJ2-7,CASSPRQGPGRGYEQYF,TGTGCCAGCAGCCCGCGACAGGGCCCCGGGCGGGGCTACGAGCAGTACTTC
15,many,TRBV5-1,TRBD2,TRBJ2-5,CASSSRLAGTETQYF,TGCGCCAGCAGCTCGAGACTAGCGGGGACAGAGACCCAGTACTTC
16,-,TRBV7-3,TRBD2,TRBJ2-1,CVSSSSGGAAYNEQFF,TGTGTCAGCAGCTCCAGCGGGGGGGCTGCCTACAATGAGCAGTTCTTC
12,many,TRBV5-5,-,TRBJ2-1,CASSLDGAEQFF,TGTGCCAGCAGCTTGGACGGGGCAGAGCAGTTCTTC
16,few,TRBV27,-,TRBJ2-7,CASSISTGTLSYEQYF,TGTGCCAGCAGTATCTCCACCGGGACACTCTCCTACGAGCAGTACTTC
9,many,TRBV7-8,-,TRBJ2-5,CASGETQYF,TGTGCCAGCGGGGAGACCCAGTACTTC
15,many,TRBV7-2,-,TRBJ1-5,CASSSTTGINQPQHF,TGTGCCAGCAGCTCAACAACAGGGATTAATCAGCCCCAGCATTTT
15,-,TRBV29-1,-,TRBJ2-7,CSVREGLLNSYEQYF,TGCAGCGTTCGCGAGGGACTTTTAAACTCCTACGAGCAGTACTTC
15,many,TRBV5-1,-,TRBJ2-3,CASSLTNPSTDTQYF,TGCGCCAGCAGCCTTACAAATCCCAGCACAGATACGCAGTATTTT
14,-,TRBV27,-,TRBJ2-1,CASRSTGYSNEQFF,TGTGCCAGCAGATCCACAGGGTACAGTAATGAGCAGTTCTTC
18,-,TRBV13,-,TRBJ2-2,CASSLGLRDTAGTGELFF,TGTGCCAGCAGCTTAGGCCTCCGGGACACCGCTGGCACCGGGGAGCTGTTTTTT
17,-,TRBV20-1,TRBD2,TRBJ2-3,CSAYNRAGGLGTDTQYF,TGCAGTGCCTACAACCGAGCGGGGGGGCTAGGGACAGATACGCAGTATTTT
12,-,TRBV27,TRBD1,TRBJ1-1,CASSSGTGVPFF,TGTGCCAGCAGCTCCGGGACAGGGGTACCTTTCTTT
13,many,TRBV2,TRBD1,TRBJ2-5,CASRGTGAETQYF,TGTGCCAGCAGAGGGACAGGGGCGGAGACCCAGTACTTC
15,many,TRBV5-1,-,TRBJ2-3,CASSVTGGTTDTQYF,TGCGCCAGCAGCGTCACGGGGGGCACCACAGATACGCAGTATTTT
15,many,TRBV5-1,-,TRBJ2-7,CASSLLGDHSYEQYF,TGCGCCAGCAGCTTGTTAGGAGACCACTCCTACGAGCAGTACTTC
15,-,TRBV20-1,-,TRBJ2-3,CSARDLIKRADTQYF,TGCAGTGCTAGAGATCTAATAAAGCGGGCAGATACGCAGTATTTT
15,many,TRBV28,-,TRBJ2-3,CASAGNLKQRDTQYF,TGTGCCAGCGCCGGGAACCTAAAACAAAGGGATACGCAGTATTTT
14,-,TRBV5-1,-,TRBJ1-1,CASSQSGTNTEAFF,TGCGCCAGCAGCCAGTCCGGGACGAACACTGAAGCTTTCTTT
13,-,TRBV20-1,-,TRBJ2-5,CSDSRTGGETQYF,TGCAGTGATAGCCGTACCGGGGGAGAGACCCAGTACTTC
16,many,TRBV5-5,TRBD2,TRBJ2-3,CASSLVGTSGTDTQYF,TGTGCCAGCAGTCTGGTGGGGACTAGCGGCACAGATACGCAGTATTTT